This T cell receptor (beta chain) was captured by sequencing in a study of graft-versus-host responses after intestinal transplantation. Study-level information: Anti-thymocyte globulin was used for induction in all recipients, who then took tacrolimus and steroids for roughly three years. Whole-study results and caveats: GvH clones occurred in recipient marrow; some first appeared in ileum or blood. Allograft clonal ratios (graft-versus-host to host-versus-graft) were high in patients who had graft-donor T cell macrochimerism. The highest levels of circulating GvH clones went along with early declines in HvG clones after transplant.

The assay was immunoSEQ multiplex PCR, and TCRdb's table has in-frame clones only and misses some. The sample contains about 57,000 clones, around 90% of which appear only once. As regards this clone: The antigen is undetermined.

V lost 0 bases to trimming and J lost 1 base; unmatched junction nucleotides: 9. CDR3 length: 19 residues. The TCR comes from a human patient who received an intestinal transplant, so some T cells may come from the graft donor. The chain recombines TRBV23-1 with TRBJ2-6, with 7 nucleotides matching TRBD1. TRBV23-1 is labeled an ORF, and its function is uncertain. Sequencing was performed on PBMCs, taken 26 days after transplant. The CDR3 DNA reads TGCGCCAGCAGTCAATCCGACGACAGGGCCGGATCTGGGGCCAACGTCCTGACTTTC. This sequence encodes CASSQSDDRAGSGANVLTF.